Following are 5 T cell receptor beta chains from one sample sequenced in a study of T cell repertoires in cytomegalovirus infection. One entry per CDR3 protein, called by TCRdb with MiXCR from the reads. The data hold under 800,000 distinct CDR3 sequences, with roughly a quarter observed a single time. The sequenced material came from CD8+ T cells from PBMCs. All receptors come from a human donor in good health (CMV status not recorded). Some clones in this sample may be carry-over from other donors' samples.

This chain links TRBV6-2 or TRBV6-3 with TRBJ1-1, with D perhaps TRBD1 (6 bases). Trimming removed 0 bases at V and 3 bases at J, with 17 bases between. The germline V gene encodes CDR1 MNHEY and CDR2 SVGEGT. CDR3 length equals 17 residues. The chain's CDR3 is CASSYSTITGRYTEAFF. The CDR3 nucleotides are TGTGCCAGCAGTTACTCGACCATTACAGGGAGATACACTGAAGCTTTCTTT.

CDR3 in DNA: TGTGCCAGCAGTTACCCACTTACGACAGAGACTGAAGCTTTCTTT. It encodes CASSYPLTTETEAFF. V is TRBV6-6 and J is TRBJ1-1; D is perhaps TRBD1 (5 bases). Trimming removed 2 bases at V and 5 bases at J, with 15 bases between. Germline CDR1 MNHNY, CDR2 SVGAGI (reference sequence). The CDR3 extends over 15 amino acids.

This rearrangement joins TRBV29-1 to TRBJ2-7, with D tentatively TRBD1 (6 bases). This CDR3 has 13 residues. The germline CDR1 and CDR2 sequences are SQVTM and ANQGSEA. V dropped 4 bases and J dropped 1 base, with 11 bases sitting between them. The CDR3 nucleotides read TGCAGCGTTGCGACAGGCCTTTCCTACGAGCAGTACGTC. Protein: CSVATGLSYEQYV.

This clonotype came up many times. This chain joins TRBV12-3 or TRBV12-4 and TRBJ2-2, with TRBD1 matching over 11 bases. V trimming: 3 bases; J trimming: 5 bases; junction bases outside the gene matches: 2. The CDR3 consists of 15 residues. CDR3 loop: CASSLGQGVTGELFF. For the CDR3, the DNA is TGTGCCAGCAGTTTGGGACAGGGGGTTACCGGGGAGCTGTTTTTT.

This clonotype has at least ten counts. V is TRBV28 and J is TRBJ2-4; D ambiguous. The CDR3 is made up of 15 amino acids. Germline values: CDR1 MDHEN, CDR2 SYDVKM. Between the trimmed V and J ends, which lost 4 bases and 0 bases, there was a span of 10 bases. The CDR3 loop is CASSSPRLAKNIQYF. As DNA, the CDR3 is TGTGCCAGCAGTTCACCCAGGCTAGCCAAAAACATTCAGTACTTC.